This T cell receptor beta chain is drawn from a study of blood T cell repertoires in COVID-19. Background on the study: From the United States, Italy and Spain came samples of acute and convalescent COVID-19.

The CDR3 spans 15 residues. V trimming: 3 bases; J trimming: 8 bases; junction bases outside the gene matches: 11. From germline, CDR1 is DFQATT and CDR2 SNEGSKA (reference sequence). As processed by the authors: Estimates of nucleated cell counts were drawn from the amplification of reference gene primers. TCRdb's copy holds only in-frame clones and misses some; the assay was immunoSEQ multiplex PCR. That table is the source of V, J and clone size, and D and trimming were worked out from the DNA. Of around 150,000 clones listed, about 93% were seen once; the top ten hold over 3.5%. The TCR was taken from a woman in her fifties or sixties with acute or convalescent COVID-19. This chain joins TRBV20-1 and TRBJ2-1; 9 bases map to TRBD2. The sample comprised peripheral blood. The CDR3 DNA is TGCAGTGCTAGTTTAGCGGGGGTACTTATCTATGAGCAGTTCTTC. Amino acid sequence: CSASLAGVLIYEQFF.